The rows below give T cell receptor beta chains drawn from one sample of a study of blood T cell repertoires in COVID-19. Sequencing used immunoSEQ multiplex PCR; TCRdb keeps in-frame clones, though not all of them. The sample includes tens of thousands of clones, about 88% of them seen just once. The sequenced sample consisted of peripheral blood. Receptor source: a human donor in a cohort sampled during active COVID-19. Both conserved end residues are part of each CDR3. Fields, in order: V gene, D gene, J gene, CDR3 DNA, CDR3 protein. The D gene is left open where the match is weak.

v_gene: TRBV5-1; d_gene: -; j_gene: TRBJ2-5; CDR3nt: TGCGCCAGCAGCTTGTGGTTCTCGGTCTCTGATGAGGGAGAGACCCAGTACTTC; CDR3aa: CASSLWFSVSDEGETQYF
v_gene: TRBV20-1; d_gene: -; j_gene: TRBJ1-1; CDR3nt: TGCAGTGCTAGGGGCGACACTGAAGCTTTCTTT; CDR3aa: CSARGDTEAFF
v_gene: TRBV3-1/TRBV3-2; d_gene: -; j_gene: TRBJ1-2; CDR3nt: TGTGCCAGCAGCCAACAAGCAGGCTATGGCTACACCTTC; CDR3aa: CASSQQAGYGYTF
v_gene: TRBV29-1; d_gene: -; j_gene: TRBJ2-3; CDR3nt: TGCAGCGTTGAAGATCCTCACCTACTCGGAGCAGATACGCAGTATTTT; CDR3aa: CSVEDPHLLGADTQYF
v_gene: TRBV5-1; d_gene: -; j_gene: TRBJ2-7; CDR3nt: TGCGCCAGCAGCTCCCCAGGGGAGCAGTACTTC; CDR3aa: CASSSPGEQYF
v_gene: TRBV30; d_gene: -; j_gene: TRBJ1-4; CDR3nt: TGTGCCTGCCCAGACAGGACAACTAATGAAAAACTGTTTTTT; CDR3aa: CACPDRTTNEKLFF
v_gene: TRBV6-1; d_gene: -; j_gene: TRBJ2-2; CDR3nt: TGTGCCAGCAGTGAAGGGGCTTTGTCCGGGGAGCTGTTTTTT; CDR3aa: CASSEGALSGELFF
v_gene: TRBV15; d_gene: -; j_gene: TRBJ1-5; CDR3nt: TGTGCCACCAGCAACACAGGGACTCAGCCCCAGCATTTT; CDR3aa: CATSNTGTQPQHF
v_gene: TRBV29-1; d_gene: TRBD1; j_gene: TRBJ2-1; CDR3nt: TGCAGCGTTGTTCCAGGGGGCAGGTTGGATGAGCAGTTCTTC; CDR3aa: CSVVPGGRLDEQFF
v_gene: TRBV6-1; d_gene: TRBD1; j_gene: TRBJ2-2; CDR3nt: TGTGCCAGCAGTGCCATGAACAGGGGCTACACCGGGGAGCTGTTTTTT; CDR3aa: CASSAMNRGYTGELFF